This TCR beta chain was sequenced for a study of cytomegalovirus exposure and HLA in healthy donors. Whole-study findings and limits: The study put 160 or so TCR beta chains on its list as cytomegalovirus-associated. Immune exposure data for these donors was limited to CMV serostatus. It has been reported that TCR beta sequences accurately predicted the HLA-A and HLA-B alleles of most subjects.

The PCR ran on 60 Vbeta and 13 Jbeta primers. Using immunoSEQ multiplex PCR, the repertoire was profiled, and TCRdb retains in-frame clones only, with some absent. The sample carries some 200,000 clones, 82% recorded once. Germline V gene lookup returns CDR1 SGHKS and CDR2 YYEKEE (reference sequence). Trimming pared 1 base from V and 4 bases from J, leaving 11 bases between. CDR3 length equals 14 residues. Notes on this clone: As yet, its antigen is unknown.

This receptor was obtained from a woman aged 50 to 65 in good health and CMV-seropositive. The chain combines TRBV5-5 with TRBJ2-5; D is uncertain. The sample taken for sequencing was PBMCs. In DNA, the CDR3 is TGTGCCAGCAGCTTGTTCCTGGCCCGAGAGACCCAGTACTTC. As protein: CASSLFLARETQYF.